The 8 T cell receptor beta chains below come from one sample, sequenced in a study of T-cell reconstitution after alpha-beta-depleted transplantation in children. Unique molecular identifiers featured in how the TCRbeta library was prepared. MiXCR, run by TCRdb on the PCR reads, gives a single entry per CDR3 protein. The sample has 90,000 to 130,000 distinct CDR3 sequences; 10% are singletons. The specimen was PBMCs from the stem cell graft donor, collected from the stem cell graft. The source of these receptors is a human donor who donated a stem cell graft to a child with acute lymphoblastic leukemia.

This clonotype has ten or more counts. CDR3 in DNA: TGCGCCAGCAGCTTGCTCGCTTCCTACGAGCAGTACTTC. Translating it yields CASSLLASYEQYF. The genes are TRBV5-1 and TRBJ2-7; D is unresolved. Looked up from germline, CDR1 is SGHRS and CDR2 is YFSETQ. V shed 1 base and J shed 1 base, with 6 bases lying between them. The CDR3 totals 13 residues.

This clonotype was counted at least ten times. The rearrangement joins TRBV7-9 to TRBJ1-6; the D gene is possibly TRBD1 (6 bases). The CDR3 loop spans 14 amino acids. Germline assignment: CDR1 SEHNR and CDR2 FQNEAQ (reference sequence). The V gene lost 3 bases and the J gene lost 15 bases, with 18 bases spanning the gap. DNA of the CDR3: TGTGCCAGCAGCTTCCGGACAGAGGACTCGGTCCTCCACTTT. Its protein is CASSFRTEDSVLHF.

This clonotype was counted at least ten times. The chain carries TRBV20-1 and TRBJ1-6; the match to TRBD1 covers 11 bases. CDR3 length: 14 amino acids. From germline, CDR1 is DFQATT and CDR2 SNEGSKA (reference sequence). The ends lost 1 base at V and 12 bases at J; junction bases unmatched: 5. The CDR3, as DNA: TGCAGTGCTAGAGGCAGGGACAGGGGGTTACCCCTCCACTTT. It codes for CSARGRDRGLPLHF.

This clonotype came up many times. This sequence joins TRBV18 and TRBJ1-6; 7 bases are shared with TRBD1. This CDR3 spans 20 amino acids. Germline CDR1 reads KGHSH; CDR2 reads LQKENI. The J segment lost 11 bases and the V segment lost 1 base, leaving 23 bases of the junction unmatched. Written as DNA, the CDR3 is TGTGCCAGCTCACCACATCGTATGGGAGGAAGGGGGCGCAGCCTGACACCCCTCCACTTT. Its translation: CASSPHRMGGRGRSLTPLHF.

This clonotype was found a few times. The chain joins TRBV11-2 to TRBJ2-3, with 10 bases that match TRBD2. This CDR3 contains 16 residues. CDR1 and CDR2 from the germline V gene are SGHAT and FQNNGV. The junction had 7 bases not matched to a gene; V was cut back by 5 bases and J by 2 bases. The CDR3 bases are TGTGCCAGCAGCCCCCAGCGGGGGGGCACCACAGATACGCAGTATTTT. It specifies CASSPQRGGTTDTQYF.

The sample holds many counts of this clonotype. The chain employs TRBV5-1 and TRBJ2-2, with a tentative D call TRBD1 (6 bases). The germline V and J ends were trimmed by 6 bases and 2 bases, with 8 bases remaining between them. CDR1 SGHRS and CDR2 YFSETQ come from the germline V gene. This CDR3 is built from 13 residues. Here the CDR3 reads CASKTGNTGELFF. The DNA of the CDR3 is TGCGCCAGCAAGACAGGAAACACCGGGGAGCTGTTTTTT. The whole variable domain, remainder taken from reference TRBV5-1 and TRBJ2-2, is KAGVTQTPRYLIKTRGQQVTLSCSPISGHRSVSWYQQTPGQGLQFLFEYFSETQRNKGNFPGRFSGRQFSNSRSEMNVSTLELGDSALYLCASKTGNTGELFFGEGSRLTVL.

In this sample, this clonotype turned up many times. This clone may be a read error of a much larger clone one base away. J is TRBJ2-5 and V is TRBV12-3 or TRBV12-4; D is unclear. This CDR3 has 11 residues. For the CDR3, the DNA is TGTGCCAGCAGGTTAGGGGAGACCCAGTACTTC. It encodes CASRLGETQYF.

This clonotype was recorded many times. The V call is TRBV5-1, the J call TRBJ1-6; TRBD1 matches at 9 bases. After removal of 3 bases from V and 7 bases from J, the junction contained 2 bases not matched to a gene. This CDR3 is 14 amino acids long. Germline-derived CDR1 and CDR2 are SGHRS and YFSETQ. CDR3: CASSSGQGNSPLHF. In nucleotides, the CDR3 is TGCGCCAGCAGCTCTGGACAGGGGAATTCACCCCTCCACTTT.